The rows below give T cell receptor beta chains drawn from one sample of a study of human T cells and chemical hapten exposure. MiXCR was run by TCRdb on the RACE reads, yielding one entry per CDR3 protein. The repertoire consists of 350,000 or so distinct CDR3 sequences, with about 7% occurring once and the leading ten covering 8.4%. The source was whole blood, collected in connection with sensitization to the hapten diphenylcyclopropenone (DPC). The receptor source for this set is a woman between 18 and 29 years old with alopecia areata. Some clones in this sample may be carry-over from other donors' samples. CDR3s include the opening cysteine and the closing phenylalanine or tryptophan. The D gene is left open where the match is weak. Size tells how often a clone was seen (once, few, many) or the class of an expanded clone, and some rows leave it out.

abundance	j_gene	d_gene	v_gene	CDR3nt	CDR3aa
many	TRBJ1-1	NA	TRBV10-3	TGTGCCATGACGGGGTCATTGGACACTGAAGCTTTCTTT	CAMTGSLDTEAFF
many	TRBJ2-3	TRBD2	TRBV11-2	TGTGCCAGCAGCGTTAGACTAGCGGGGTTGGCAGATACGCAGTATTTT	CASSVRLAGLADTQYF
NA	TRBJ2-7	NA	TRBV29-1	TGCAGCGTTGTTGGGGGGTCGGAATTTAGTTCCTACGAGCAGTACTTC	CSVVGGSEFSSYEQYF
NA	TRBJ1-1	NA	TRBV12-3/TRBV12-4	TGTGCCAGCAGTTTAGAGGGGCAGGTGCTCTTT	CASSLEGQVLF
NA	TRBJ2-7	NA	TRBV25-1	TGTGCCAGCAGTCAGGATTTGAGTACGGACAGAGACTCCTACGAGCAGTACTTC	CASSQDLSTDRDSYEQYF
many	TRBJ2-3	NA	TRBV6-2/TRBV6-3	TGTGCCAGCAGCTTTAACAGGGATCGCCGACGGCCTAGCACAGATACGCAGTATTTT	CASSFNRDRRRPSTDTQYF
many	TRBJ1-5	NA	TRBV12-3/TRBV12-4	TGTGCCAGCACCGGGGGAAGCAATCAGCCCCAGCATTTT	CASTGGSNQPQHF
few	TRBJ1-1	NA	TRBV6-6	TGTGCCAGCAGTTACGCCCAGGGTGGGCCGAACACTGAAGCTTTCTTT	CASSYAQGGPNTEAFF
NA	TRBJ2-3	TRBD2	TRBV27	TGTGCCAGCGGGCGGGGGGCAGATACGCAGTATTTT	CASGRGADTQYF
many	TRBJ2-3	NA	TRBV25-1	TGTGCCAGCAGTGGGACAGCCTTTACAGATACGCAGTATTTT	CASSGTAFTDTQYF
many	TRBJ2-6	NA	TRBV7-9	TGTGCCAGCAGCCGTGGGACTTACTCTGGGGCCAACGTCCTGACTTTC	CASSRGTYSGANVLTF
many	TRBJ2-3	NA	TRBV6-2/TRBV6-3	TGTGCCAGCAGTTACGTGGGAGGAGATACGCAGTATTTT	CASSYVGGDTQYF
few	TRBJ2-3	NA	TRBV3-1	TGTGCCAGCAGCCATGCTACCACAGATACGCAGTATTTT	CASSHATTDTQYF
NA	TRBJ1-5	NA	TRBV20-1	TGCAGTGTCAGTAGCAATCAGCCCCAGCATTTT	CSVSSNQPQHF
few	TRBJ2-1	TRBD2	TRBV3-1	TGTGCCAGCAGCCAAGTCAGTTCCCCTAGCGGGGAGGGTGAGCAGTTCTTC	CASSQVSSPSGEGEQFF
few	TRBJ2-5	NA	TRBV27	TGTGCCAGCAGCCATTCTCTAGGGGGAGAGACCCAGTACTTC	CASSHSLGGETQYF
few	TRBJ2-7	NA	TRBV20-1	TGCAGTGCTAGAGATCGTCCTGGGAGAAGGTCCTACGAGCAGTACTTC	CSARDRPGRRSYEQYF
NA	TRBJ2-1	TRBD2	TRBV7-8	TGTGCCAGCAGCTTGCCGGGACTAGCGGGGGGCTCCTACAATGAGCAGTTCTTC	CASSLPGLAGGSYNEQFF
few	TRBJ1-4	TRBD1	TRBV14	TGTGCCAGCAGCCAAGATTCGTTAGGACAGGGGGTACCAACTAATGAAAAACTGTTTTTT	CASSQDSLGQGVPTNEKLFF
many	TRBJ2-7	NA	TRBV2	TGTGCCAGCAGTGAGTCAAACAACTACGAGCAGTACTTC	CASSESNNYEQYF
many	TRBJ2-5	NA	TRBV2	TGTGCCAGCAGTGAAGCGCCACTGGGAGGAGAGACCCAGTACTTC	CASSEAPLGGETQYF
NA	TRBJ1-1	NA	TRBV6-5	TGTGCCAGCAGTTACTCCGAAGACACTGAAGCTTTCTTT	CASSYSEDTEAFF
few	TRBJ1-1	TRBD1	TRBV5-5	TGTGCCAGCAGCTGGGGGACAGGGCCGTTGAACACTGAAGCTTTCTTT	CASSWGTGPLNTEAFF
NA	TRBJ2-3	TRBD2	TRBV12-3/TRBV12-4	TGTGCCAGCAGTTTAGGGACTAGCCGCCGCACAGATACGCAGTATTTT	CASSLGTSRRTDTQYF
few	TRBJ1-4	NA	TRBV13	TGTGCCAGCAGCTTAGCGGGGGCTGGCGAAAAACTGTTTTTT	CASSLAGAGEKLFF
NA	TRBJ1-1	NA	TRBV6-2/TRBV6-3	TGTGCCAGCAGTACCGCGGGAATCTTTGAAGCTTTCTTT	CASSTAGIFEAFF